This T cell receptor (beta chain) was identified in a study of cytomegalovirus exposure and HLA in healthy donors. Study conclusions and caveats: In a later analysis, HLA-associated TCR beta chains were more clonally expanded than equally common others.

The PCR ran on 60 Vbeta and 13 Jbeta primers. Sequencing was performed with immunoSEQ multiplex PCR; in TCRdb, only in-frame clones are kept and a portion is missing. The sample contains under 130,000 clones, around 85% of which appear only once. There are 16 residues in the CDR3. The germline V gene encodes CDR1 MGHDK and CDR2 SYGVNS. V shed 1 base and J shed 6 bases, with 15 bases lying between them. Concerning this clone: Its antigen is still unknown.

The chain links TRBV25-1 to TRBJ1-4, with a tentative D call TRBD1 (6 bases). The sequence was collected from a man aged 25 to 45 in good health and CMV-seropositive. The sequencing input was PBMCs. CDR3 loop: CASSELTTGRDEKLFF. The CDR3, as DNA: TGTGCCAGCAGTGAATTGACCACAGGGAGGGATGAAAAACTGTTTTTT. Using reference TRBV25-1 and TRBJ1-4 for the parts outside the CDR3, the full variable domain is EADIYQTPRYLVIGTGKKITLECSQTMGHDKMYWYQQDPGMELHLIHYSYGVNSTEKGDLSSESTVSRIRTEHFPLTLESARPSHTSQYLCASSELTTGRDEKLFFGSGTQLSVL.